One and the same sample provided the 15 T cell receptor beta chains below, sequenced in a study of human T cells and chemical hapten exposure. One entry per CDR3 protein results from TCRdb running MiXCR on the RACE reads. This sample has over 55,000 distinct CDR3 sequences, with around 10% found just once. Time point: pre-sensitization, week 0. Indicated treatment: therapeutic diphenylcyclopropenone sensitization with weekly scalp DPC. Specimen: whole blood, collected in connection with sensitization to the hapten diphenylcyclopropenone (DPC). The origin of the receptors is a man in his forties or fifties with alopecia areata. Some clones in this sample may be carry-over from other donors' samples.

This clonotype was recorded at least ten times. This rearrangement joins TRBV6-1 to TRBJ2-2, with D perhaps matching TRBD2 (6 bases). The germline V gene encodes CDR1 MNHNS and CDR2 SASEGT. Trimming cost V 5 bases and J 0 bases, with 10 bases left between them. This CDR3 is 15 amino acids long. The chain's CDR3 is CASSRTSPNTGELFF. The CDR3 DNA reads as TGTGCCAGCAGTCGTACTAGCCCGAACACCGGGGAGCTGTTTTTT.

This clonotype showed up just a few times. The chain is built from TRBV20-1 and TRBJ1-4; D gene unclear. Germline V gene lookup returns CDR1 DFQATT and CDR2 SNEGSKA (reference sequence). The CDR3 contains 14 residues. Trimming left V 0 bases short and J 7 bases short, with 12 bases between. The CDR3: CSAREAGGSEKLFF. DNA for the CDR3: TGCAGTGCTAGAGAAGCAGGTGGTTCTGAAAAACTGTTTTTT.

This clonotype has just a few counts. The chain has TRBV28 and TRBJ2-1; D may be TRBD1 (6 bases). Germline V gives CDR1 MDHEN, CDR2 SYDVKM. V was shortened by 10 bases and J by 10 bases, with 17 bases between the two germline ends. The CDR3 spans 12 residues. CDR3 loop: CATAPPTGEQFF. The DNA for the CDR3 is TGTGCCACCGCTCCCCCGACAGGAGAGCAGTTCTTC.

V gene TRBV28 combines with J gene TRBJ2-7; 11 bases map to TRBD2. V dropped 3 bases and J dropped 2; count of bases not matched to a gene: 3. Germline CDR1 and CDR2: MDHEN and SYDVKM. The CDR3 has 15 amino acids. CDR3 residues: CASSLATSGTYEQYF. In DNA form, the CDR3 reads TGTGCCAGCAGTTTGGCGACTAGCGGGACCTACGAGCAGTACTTC.

This clonotype was observed a few times. The rearrangement joins TRBV11-1 to TRBJ2-1, with D possibly matching TRBD1 (6 bases). The CDR3 is 14 residues long. CDR1 and CDR2 from the germline V gene are SGHAT and FQDESV (reference sequence). Trimming removed 5 bases from V and 5 bases from J, with 13 bases in between. The CDR3 DNA is TGTGCCAGCAGCCCAGGACAGTCGGACAATGAGCAGTTCTTC. It codes for CASSPGQSDNEQFF.

The J gene is TRBJ2-1, the V gene TRBV29-1, with 9 bases identical to TRBD2. Germline lookup yields CDR1 SQVTM and CDR2 ANQGSEA. With V trimmed by 6 bases and J by 7 bases, 4 bases remained unmatched. The CDR3 is 12 residues long. In DNA, the CDR3 is TGCAGCGTCGTAGCGGGAGTAAATGAGCAGTTCTTC. Residues: CSVVAGVNEQFF.

This clonotype was seen many times. This chain uses TRBV18 with TRBJ2-7, with D perhaps TRBD2 (5 bases). V lost 2 bases to trimming and J lost 5 bases, with 13 bases between them. The germline V gene has CDR1 KGHSH and CDR2 LQKENI. The CDR3 consists of 14 residues. The CDR3 reads CASSPLLGDNEQYF. The CDR3 nucleotides read TGTGCCAGCTCACCATTACTCGGGGATAACGAGCAGTACTTC.

This clonotype was detected many times. The chain links TRBV28 to TRBJ2-1; maybe TRBD2 (6 bases). V was cut by 6 bases and J by 1 base, with 7 bases left in between. Germline V gene sequence: CDR1 MDHEN, CDR2 SYDVKM. CDR3 length equals 13 residues. CDR3 loop: CASRDYSYNEQFF. The CDR3 DNA reads TGTGCCAGCAGGGACTATTCCTACAATGAGCAGTTCTTC. Combining the CDR3 with reference TRBV28 and TRBJ2-1 gives the whole variable domain DVKVTQSSRYLVKRTGEKVFLECVQDMDHENMFWYRQDPGLGLRLIYFSYDVKMKEKGDIPEGYSVSREKKERFSLILESASTNQTSMYLCASRDYSYNEQFFGPGTRLTVL.

This clonotype came up many times. J is TRBJ2-2 and V is TRBV24-1; D is ambiguous. Trimming left V 4 bases short and J 7 bases short, with 12 bases between. Looked up from germline, CDR1 is KGHDR and CDR2 is SFDVKD. The CDR3 consists of 14 residues. The CDR3 sequence is CATSDRAHVGELFF. CDR3 in DNA: TGTGCCACCAGTGACCGGGCGCATGTCGGGGAGCTGTTTTTT.

This clonotype showed up many times. The chain combines TRBV20-1 with TRBJ2-7, with 11 bases lining up with TRBD2. With 0 bases clipped from V and 3 bases from J, the junction kept 13 bases outside the gene matches. The CDR3 covers 18 residues. The germline V gene has CDR1 DFQATT and CDR2 SNEGSKA (reference sequence). The CDR3 region is CSARDTGGLAENLYEQYF. CDR3 nucleotides: TGCAGTGCTAGAGACACAGGGGGACTAGCGGAAAACCTCTACGAGCAGTACTTC.

This clonotype was detected ten times or more. The gene calls are TRBV4-2 and TRBJ2-7; tentatively, D is TRBD2 (5 bases). Trimming removed 0 bases at V and 2 bases at J, with 11 bases between. The CDR3 totals 15 residues. Germline values: CDR1 LGHNA, CDR2 YNFKEQ. The chain's CDR3 is CASSQEGGSTYEQYF. In nucleotides, the CDR3 is TGTGCCAGCAGCCAAGAGGGCGGGTCCACCTACGAGCAGTACTTC.

This clonotype was seen repeatedly, ten times or more. The V gene is TRBV6-5, the J gene TRBJ2-7; 13 bases are a match to TRBD2. Trimming removed 5 bases from V and 3 bases from J; junction bases left unmatched: 16. The CDR3 is made up of 19 amino acids. The germline V gene encodes CDR1 MNHEY and CDR2 SVGAGI. DNA for the CDR3: TGTGCCAGCAGTCGAATCACCGGACTAGCGGGAGAAGGAGACTACGAGCAGTACTTC. It is translated as CASSRITGLAGEGDYEQYF.

The chain is built from TRBV29-1 and TRBJ2-7; D is ambiguous. Germline-derived CDR1 and CDR2 are SQVTM and ANQGSEA. V lost 4 bases, J lost 0 bases, and 10 bases lay in between. The CDR3 covers 13 residues. This CDR3 reads CSVATRVSYEQYF. The CDR3 DNA sequence: TGCAGCGTTGCAACCCGGGTCTCCTACGAGCAGTACTTC.

The table lists this clonotype with many counts. The CDR3 protein is CASSYPWDRGNYGYTF. The CDR3 bases are TGTGCCAGCAGTTACCCCTGGGACAGGGGAAACTATGGCTACACCTTC. The chain uses TRBV6-2 or TRBV6-3 and TRBJ1-2; 10 nucleotides match TRBD1. The junction had 5 bases not matched to a gene; V was cut back by 2 bases and J by 2 bases. The germline V gene has CDR1 MNHEY and CDR2 SVGEGT. CDR3 length: 16 amino acids.

The chain employs TRBV7-2 and TRBJ2-1, with TRBD2 matching over 13 bases. The CDR3 length is 16 residues. The germline V gene has CDR1 SGHTA and CDR2 FQGNSA. V lost 3 bases and J lost 7; bases outside the gene matches: 6. CDR3 residues: CASSFLGTSGKNEQFF. The CDR3 DNA sequence: TGTGCCAGCAGCTTTCTCGGGACTAGCGGGAAGAATGAGCAGTTCTTC. The complete variable domain, with remaining parts taken from reference TRBV7-2 and TRBJ2-1, reads GAGVSQSPSNKVTEKGKDVELRCDPISGHTALYWYRQSLGQGLEFLIYFQGNSAPDKSGLPSDRFSAERTGGSVSTLTIQRTQQEDSAVYLCASSFLGTSGKNEQFFGPGTRLTVL.